This TCR beta chain was captured by sequencing in a study of response to subunit inactivated influenza vaccine. The table lists this clonotype with many counts. No antigen is known for it. CDR1 is SEHNR, CDR2 FQNEAQ, per germline (reference sequence). This CDR3 comprises 16 residues. The V segment lost 5 bases and the J segment 3 bases; nucleotides outside the gene matches: 10. Whole-study results and caveats: Authors suggested each seasonal flu vaccination may recruit only limited numbers of new T cells.

From the RT-PCR reads, TCRdb called clonotypes with MiXCR, one entry per CDR3 protein. The table lists about 190,000 distinct CDR3 sequences, about 15% of them singletons. This TCR came from a man aged 50 to 60 who received an inactivated influenza vaccine. This specimen was CD8+ T cells sorted from PBMCs, taken approximately 5 days after vaccination. The chain uses TRBV7-9 and TRBJ2-1, with TRBD2 matching over 7 bases. CDR3 amino acids: CASSPRGDLIYNEQFF. CDR3 sequence (DNA): TGTGCCAGCAGCCCTCGGGGGGACCTAATCTACAATGAGCAGTTCTTC.